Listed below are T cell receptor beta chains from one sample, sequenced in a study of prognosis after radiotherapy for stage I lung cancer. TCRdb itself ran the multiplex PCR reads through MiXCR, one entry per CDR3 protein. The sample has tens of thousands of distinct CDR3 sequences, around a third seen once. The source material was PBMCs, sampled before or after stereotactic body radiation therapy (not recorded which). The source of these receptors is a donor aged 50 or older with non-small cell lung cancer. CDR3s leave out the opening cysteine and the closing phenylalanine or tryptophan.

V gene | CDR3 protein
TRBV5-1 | ASTRQTTNTGELF
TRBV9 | ASSVGTDTQY
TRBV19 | ASSKREAETQY
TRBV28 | AITVRYYCYT
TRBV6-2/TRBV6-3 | ARPRGASPGNTIY
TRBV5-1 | ASSPLEGEREGYT
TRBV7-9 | ASSLVGSSNYGYT
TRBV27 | ASRMSGSSYEQY
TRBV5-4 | ASSLGLPNTGELF
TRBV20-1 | SAQNPGRPFYGYT
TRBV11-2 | ASSLAEDTQY
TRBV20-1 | SARGTSGRARMWGYTQY
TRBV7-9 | ASSLGETRYSDTQY
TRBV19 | ATPRGLLGVDTQY
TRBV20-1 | SARTGGNTGELF
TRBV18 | ASSPNPGDSYNSPLH
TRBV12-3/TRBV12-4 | ASSLVEYSNQPQH
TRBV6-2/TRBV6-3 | AGGGSGREQY
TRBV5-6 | ASSLGGGQPSTDTQY
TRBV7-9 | ASSHPTASGRFGQF
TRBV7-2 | ASSLRAGGPQEAQY
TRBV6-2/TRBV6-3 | ASSLVQGAEAF
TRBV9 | ASSVGSGANVLT
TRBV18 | ASSPPGRRSGYT